Listed here are 24 T cell receptor beta chains from one sample, sequenced in a study of cytomegalovirus exposure and HLA in healthy donors. The PCR had 60 Vbeta and 13 Jbeta primers. The method was immunoSEQ multiplex PCR; TCRdb's version includes in-frame clones alone and lacks a portion of them. This repertoire shows around 130,000 clones, more than 80% found once; its top ten account for roughly 2.5%. The sample consisted of PBMCs. Receptors were obtained from a man under 40 in good health and CMV-seronegative.

This chain connects TRBV6-6 to TRBJ1-2, with a weak D call TRBD1 (6 bases). Germline V gene data show CDR1 as MNHNY and CDR2 as SVGAGI (reference sequence). Trimming took off 5 bases at V and 4 bases at J, with 11 bases between the two ends. The CDR3 has 13 residues. CDR3: CASSNPGVYGYTF. As DNA, the CDR3 is TGTGCCAGCAGTAACCCAGGGGTCTATGGCTACACCTTC.

The CDR3: CASSFTGSGSTEAFF. The CDR3 DNA reads as TGTGCCAGCAGTTTCACAGGGTCGGGTAGCACTGAAGCTTTCTTT. The genes are TRBV28 and TRBJ1-1; TRBD1 is a possible D gene (6 bases). The ends were cut back, 3 bases at V and 4 bases at J, with 15 bases in the middle. This CDR3 has 15 amino acids. Germline V gene sequence: CDR1 MDHEN, CDR2 SYDVKM.

This chain links TRBV12-5 with TRBJ2-7; 7 bases are shared with TRBD1. Germline V CDR1 and CDR2: LGHNT, FRNRAP. The CDR3 covers 12 residues. With V trimmed by 5 bases and J by 9 bases, 7 bases remained unmatched. The CDR3 loop is CASGPPGGPQYF. The CDR3 DNA reads as TGTGCTAGTGGTCCGCCAGGGGGACCGCAGTACTTC. Full variable domain (rest looked up from reference TRBV12-5 and TRBJ2-7): DARVTQTPRHKVTEMGQEVTMRCQPILGHNTVFWYRQTMMQGLELLAYFRNRAPLDDSGMPKDRFSAEMPDATLATLKIQPSEPRDSAVYFCASGPPGGPQYFGPGTRLTVT.

The rearrangement joins TRBV4-1 to TRBJ2-7, with D possibly being TRBD2 (9 bases). V was shortened by 1 base and J by 6 bases, with 22 bases between the two germline ends. Germline CDR1 is MGHRA and CDR2 is YSYEKL. The CDR3 is made up of 17 amino acids. The CDR3 is CASSQVTGVAGVSEQYF. CDR3 in DNA: TGCGCCAGCAGCCAAGTGACAGGGGTAGCGGGAGTCAGCGAGCAGTACTTC.

The chain combines TRBV10-3 with TRBJ2-7; possible D gene TRBD2, 5 bases. V lost 4 bases, J lost 5 bases, and 18 bases lay in between. The germline V gene has CDR1 ENHRY and CDR2 SYGVKD. The CDR3 loop spans 15 amino acids. The CDR3 loop reads CAISAIGGSLDEQYF. CDR3 nucleotide sequence: TGTGCCATCAGTGCAATCGGTGGGAGCTTAGACGAGCAGTACTTC.

This chain uses TRBV19 with TRBJ2-7, with 8 bases matching TRBD1. Germline values: CDR1 LNHDA, CDR2 SQIVND (reference sequence). CDR3 length equals 14 residues. Unmatched junction bases numbered 4, after V lost 3 bases and J lost 3 bases. CDR3 region: CASSMTGQGYEQYF. CDR3 DNA sequence: TGTGCCAGTAGTATGACAGGACAGGGCTACGAGCAGTACTTC.

This chain links TRBV30 with TRBJ2-1; 11 bases line up with TRBD2. The CDR3 covers 17 residues. Germline CDR1 reads GTSNPN; CDR2 reads SVGIG (reference sequence). Trimming took 2 bases from V and 2 from J; bases not matched to a gene: 8. The CDR3 spells CAWSPASGRFTYNEQFF. In DNA, the CDR3 is TGTGCCTGGAGTCCTGCTAGCGGGAGGTTCACCTACAATGAGCAGTTCTTC.

The rearrangement joins TRBV16 to TRBJ2-1; TRBD2 matches 7 bases. Germline CDR1 reads KGHSY; CDR2 reads FQNENV. The CDR3 runs 13 residues. V was pared by 4 bases and J by 5 bases, with 2 bases of the junction left unmatched. For the CDR3, the DNA is TGTGCCAGCAGCCCCCGGGGGGACAATGAGCAGTTCTTC. This codes for CASSPRGDNEQFF.

This clone was recorded once. CDR3 amino acids: CASSLARSYEQYF. In DNA, the CDR3 is TGTGCCAGCAGCTTAGCGCGTTCCTACGAGCAGTACTTC. The V gene is TRBV7-9, the J gene TRBJ2-7, with D hard to call. V was pared by 0 bases and J by 1 base, with 4 bases between. This CDR3 region has 13 residues. Germline CDR1 and CDR2: SEHNR and FQNEAQ (reference sequence).

The V gene is TRBV9, the J gene TRBJ2-7; 15 nucleotides line up with TRBD2. The CDR3 extends over 16 amino acids. Trimming removed 2 bases from V and 1 base from J; junction bases left unmatched: 1. CDR1 and CDR2 (germline): SGDLS, YYNGEE. The CDR3 DNA is TGTGCCAGCAGCGTGGGGACTAGCGGGAGGTCCTACGAGCAGTACTTC. It yields the protein CASSVGTSGRSYEQYF.

This sequence joins TRBV5-6 and TRBJ2-7, with a possible D match to TRBD2 (5 bases). The CDR3 contains 15 residues. The V gene's germline CDR1 is SGHDT and CDR2 YYEEEE. V lost 0 bases and J 8 bases, leaving 18 bases between the germline ends. The CDR3 region has the DNA TGTGCCAGCAGCTTGGACCGGGGTCCAGCGGATAAGCAGTACTTC. It codes for CASSLDRGPADKQYF.

This rearrangement joins TRBV9 to TRBJ1-5, with a weak D call TRBD1 (6 bases). This CDR3 region has 13 residues. The germline V and J ends were trimmed by 3 bases and 5 bases, with 9 bases remaining between them. Germline CDR1 reads SGDLS; CDR2 reads YYNGEE. The CDR3 sequence is CASSGEGDQPQHF. In DNA form, the CDR3 reads TGTGCCAGCAGCGGCGAGGGGGATCAGCCCCAGCATTTT.

The chain has TRBV29-1 and TRBJ2-7; 9 bases are a match to TRBD1. Germline V gene lookup returns CDR1 SQVTM and CDR2 ANQGSEA. V shed 7 bases and J 1 base; nucleotides not matched to a gene: 20. The length of the CDR3 is 18 residues. CDR3 in amino acids: CSAADRSLGQGTSYEQYF. CDR3 DNA: TGCAGCGCCGCAGATAGGAGTTTGGGACAGGGTACATCCTACGAGCAGTACTTC.

This chain connects TRBV6-5 to TRBJ2-2, with D possibly TRBD2 on 7 matching bases. Germline V gives CDR1 MNHEY, CDR2 SVGAGI. V was shortened by 4 bases and J by 4 bases, with 13 bases between the two germline ends. This CDR3 has 15 residues. The CDR3 region has the DNA TGTGCCAGCAGTTCGGCGGGGGCGGGCACCGGGGAGCTGTTTTTT. This gives the protein CASSSAGAGTGELFF.

V gene TRBV2 combines with J gene TRBJ1-2, with D tentatively TRBD1 (6 bases). The CDR3 length is 15 residues. Trimming shortened V by 6 bases and J by 7 bases, and 21 bases separated the two germline ends. The germline V gene encodes CDR1 SNHLY and CDR2 FYNNEI. CDR3 coding DNA: TGTGCCAGCAGGGGGGACCGCAGGGGCCACGGTGGCTACACCTTC. It codes for CASRGDRRGHGGYTF. The full variable domain, its missing parts supplied by reference TRBV2 and TRBJ1-2, is EPEVTQTPSHQVTQMGQEVILRCVPISNHLYFYWYRQILGQKVEFLVSFYNNEISEKSEIFDDQFSVERPDGSNFTLKIRSTKLEDSAMYFCASRGDRRGHGGYTFGSGTRLTVV.

This clone was observed once. The gene calls are TRBV6-1 and TRBJ2-7, with TRBD2 as a possible D gene (5 bases). Germline V lookup: CDR1 MNHNS, CDR2 SASEGT. The CDR3 spans 14 residues. V lost 7 bases and J 5 bases, leaving 18 bases between the germline ends. The DNA for the CDR3 is TGTGCCAGCACCCGCCCCGGGGATCTCAACGAGCAGTACTTC. Translation gives CASTRPGDLNEQYF.

The sample holds one count of this clone. V and J are TRBV4-3 and TRBJ2-5, with 9 bases identical to TRBD2. TRBJ2-7 explains the end of the DNA better; the J call may be wrong. This CDR3 is 19 amino acids long. Germline values: CDR1 LGHNA, CDR2 YSLEER. The CDR3 DNA reads as TGCGCCAGCAGCCAAGAGGTAGGACCCGGACTAGCGCCTTCCTACGAGCAGTACTTC. Translated, it gives CASSQEVGPGLAPSYEQYF.

In this sample, this clone turned up a few times. The chain employs TRBV19 and TRBJ2-7; perhaps TRBD2 as D (5 bases). The CDR3 is 13 residues long. The V and J ends lost 6 bases and 3 bases respectively, with 12 bases between them. Germline CDR1 is LNHDA and CDR2 is SQIVND (reference sequence). Here the CDR3 DNA reads TGTGCCAGTAGCCTAGCCTCGAACTACGAGCAGTACTTC. It yields the protein CASSLASNYEQYF.

The chain combines TRBV7-6 with TRBJ2-1, with TRBD2 matching over 9 bases. The CDR3 length is 12 residues. Trimming at V came to 5 bases and at J to 9 bases, leaving 2 bases not matched to a gene. Germline-derived CDR1 and CDR2 are SGHVS and FNYEAQ. In DNA form, the CDR3 reads TGTGCCAGCAGCATTAGCGGGAGTGAGCAGTTCTTC. It translates to CASSISGSEQFF.

This clone was seen once. V and J are TRBV9 and TRBJ2-3, with 9 bases lining up with TRBD1. The V gene's germline CDR1 is SGDLS and CDR2 YYNGEE. CDR3 length: 16 amino acids. V lost 3 bases, J lost 0 bases, and 5 bases stayed unmatched. The CDR3 DNA follows: TGTGCCAGCAGCGCGACAGGGGGGACTAGCACAGATACGCAGTATTTT. Residues: CASSATGGTSTDTQYF.

V is TRBV10-3 and J is TRBJ2-1, with 11 bases identical to TRBD2. This CDR3 region has 16 residues. V trimming: 3 bases; J trimming: 4 bases; junction bases outside the gene matches: 5. Germline CDR1 reads ENHRY; CDR2 reads SYGVKD. CDR3 nucleotide sequence: TGTGCCATCAGTGATCCCGGGACTAGCGGTTACAATGAGCAGTTCTTC. As protein: CAISDPGTSGYNEQFF.

The chain links TRBV6-5 to TRBJ2-7; 7 bases align to TRBD1. The V and J ends lost 6 bases and 6 bases, in that order; junction bases with no gene match: 8. The length of the CDR3 is 13 residues. Germline values: CDR1 MNHEY, CDR2 SVGAGI. CDR3 DNA sequence: TGTGCCAGCAGCCAGGGACAGTCCACCGAGCAGTACTTC. As protein: CASSQGQSTEQYF.

The V gene is TRBV2, the J gene TRBJ2-7; D may be TRBD2 (5 bases). Between the trimmed V and J ends, which lost 5 bases and 6 bases, there was a span of 11 bases. CDR1 is SNHLY, CDR2 FYNNEI, per germline. The CDR3 length is 12 residues. CDR3 residues: CASSPSWGEQYF. In DNA, the CDR3 is TGTGCCAGCAGTCCTAGCTGGGGCGAGCAGTACTTC.

The genes are TRBV5-1 and TRBJ2-7; a weak D match, TRBD2 (6 bases). The germline CDR1 and CDR2 sequences are SGHRS and YFSETQ. V was trimmed by 5 bases and J by 3 bases, leaving 12 bases between them. The CDR3 contains 13 residues. This CDR3 reads CASRAGPDYEQYF. CDR3 DNA: TGCGCCAGCAGGGCGGGACCGGACTACGAGCAGTACTTC.